Sequencing of this T cell receptor beta chain was carried out in a study of CD8+ T cells in alopecia areata. V lost 1 base and J 2 bases, leaving 12 bases between the germline ends. Germline V gene data show CDR1 as MNHEY and CDR2 as SMNVEV (reference sequence). The CDR3 spans 15 residues. Following RNA extraction, reverse transcription yielded cDNA that acted as the sequencing template. The method was immunoSEQ multiplex PCR; TCRdb's version includes in-frame clones alone and lacks a portion of them. Found here are 150,000 or so clones, 55% to 65% of them singletons; the top ten hold approximately 4.3%.

This TCR derives from a human donor in good health. The J gene is TRBJ2-7, the V gene TRBV27; D assignment may be TRBD1 or TRBD2 (5 bases each). The sequenced material came from CD4+ T cells sorted from blood. The CDR3 region has the DNA TGTGCCAGCAGTTTATGGGGGAAAGCCCCCTACGAGCAGTACTTC. Residues: CASSLWGKAPYEQYF.